This is a list of T cell receptor beta chains from one sample in a study of OX40 agonist ivuxolimab in advanced cancers. Here immunoSEQ multiplex PCR was the method, and the copy in TCRdb shows in-frame clones only, minus some. The sample contains some 64,000 clones, about 89% of which appear only once. This material consisted of CD4+ or CD8+ T cells sorted from blood, taken in a trial of the OX40 agonist ivuxolimab. The receptors derive from an adult with an advanced solid tumor such as melanoma, head and neck, liver or kidney cancer. The CDR3 runs from the conserved cysteine through the conserved F or W. Fields, in order: CDR3 length, V gene, clone size, D gene, J gene, CDR3 DNA, CDR3 protein. The D gene is left open where the match is weak. Clone size appears in some rows only: once, few, many, or a class for an expanded clone.

14	TRBV27	.	.	TRBJ2-2	TGTGCCAGCAGTTTATTCCGAAACACCGGGGAGCTGTTTTTT	CASSLFRNTGELFF
14	TRBV9	.	.	TRBJ2-3	TGTGCCAGCAGCGTCTCTCGTAGCACAGATACGCAGTATTTT	CASSVSRSTDTQYF
15	TRBV10-1	few	.	TRBJ1-2	TGCGCCAGCAGTGAGAAGGTGGAAGGAGCGGATGGCTACACCTTC	CASSEKVEGADGYTF
11	TRBV6-5	.	.	TRBJ2-7	TGTGCCAGCAGTGCGCATCGGGAGCAGTACTTC	CASSAHREQYF
15	TRBV15	.	.	TRBJ2-7	TGTGCCACCAGCAGAGAGCCGGGTTTCTCCTACGAGCAGTACTTC	CATSREPGFSYEQYF
15	TRBV12-5	.	TRBD1	TRBJ2-2	TGTGCTAGTGGAACTGGGACAGGGGGTTCCGGGGAGCTGTTTTTT	CASGTGTGGSGELFF
14	TRBV7-9	.	TRBD1	TRBJ1-4	TGTGCCAGCAGCCTGGGACAGGGAGGTAATTTTCCGTTTTTT	CASSLGQGGNFPFF
12	TRBV30	.	.	TRBJ2-3	TGTGCCTGGTCCCGGGGACTGGGGACGCAGTATTTT	CAWSRGLGTQYF
12	TRBV2	.	.	TRBJ2-5	TGTGCCACCGGGACGGGTCAAGAGACCCAGTACTTC	CATGTGQETQYF
15	TRBV9	.	TRBD1	TRBJ2-6	TGTGCCAGCAGCCCAGGGGGCGTCGGGGCCAACGTCCTGACTTTC	CASSPGGVGANVLTF
15	TRBV7-8	.	.	TRBJ1-3	TGTGCCAGCAGCTTGGGTATCGGGTTTAGAAACACCATATATTTT	CASSLGIGFRNTIYF
15	TRBV11-1	.	.	TRBJ2-5	TGTGCCAGCAGCTTAAGCCAGGGGCTAGAAGAGACCCAGTACTTC	CASSLSQGLEETQYF
14	TRBV28	.	.	TRBJ2-7	TGTGCCAGCAGTTCGGGGGAGCCCCGCTACGAGCAGTACTTC	CASSSGEPRYEQYF
15	TRBV5-4	.	.	TRBJ2-3	TGTGCCAGCAGCCTGCGGTCAGGGACCGAATATACGCAGTATTTT	CASSLRSGTEYTQYF
13	TRBV5-6	.	.	TRBJ2-7	TGTGCCAGCAGCTTGGGCCCAGGAACCGAGCAGTACTTC	CASSLGPGTEQYF
13	TRBV6-4	.	.	TRBJ2-1	TGTGCCAGCAGCGACACGCGACGGGATGAGCAGTTCTTC	CASSDTRRDEQFF
16	TRBV5-1	.	.	TRBJ2-1	TGCGCCAGCACCGTGGGGCGGGACCCCACTGTCGGTGAGCAGTTCTTC	CASTVGRDPTVGEQFF
11	TRBV20-1	.	.	TRBJ2-7	TGCAGCGCGGACAGAGCCTACGAGCAGTACTTC	CSADRAYEQYF
11	TRBV29-1	.	.	TRBJ1-1	TGCAGCGGAGAGAGGAACACTGAAGCTTTCTTT	CSGERNTEAFF
14	TRBV30	.	.	TRBJ2-3	TGTGCCTCTACCCGCTCGGGGGGCACAGATACGCAGTATTTT	CASTRSGGTDTQYF
14	TRBV4-2	.	.	TRBJ2-7	TGTGCCAGCAGCCAGACTAGAGTCTCCTACGAGCAGTACTTC	CASSQTRVSYEQYF
16	TRBV2	.	TRBD2	TRBJ2-4	TGTGCCAGCAGCGACCAGGGAGGGAGGCCCAAAAACATTCAGTACTTC	CASSDQGGRPKNIQYF
14	TRBV5-8	.	.	TRBJ1-5	TGTGCCAGCAGCTTTTGGCAGAGCAATCAGCCCCAGCATTTT	CASSFWQSNQPQHF
13	TRBV6-1	.	TRBD2	TRBJ2-1	TGTGCCAGCAGTGAAGGACTAGCGGTGGGGCAGTTCTTC	CASSEGLAVGQFF
13	TRBV2	.	.	TRBJ1-5	TGTGCCAGCGGTCGACAAGGCAATCAGCCCCAGCATTTT	CASGRQGNQPQHF
15	TRBV9	.	TRBD2	TRBJ2-3	TGTGCCAGCAGCGACACTAGCGGGAGGACAGATACGCAGTATTTT	CASSDTSGRTDTQYF
16	TRBV28	.	TRBD2	TRBJ2-7	TGTGCCAGCAGCCCCTTGACTGGCGGGAGACTCTACGAGCAGTACTTC	CASSPLTGGRLYEQYF
15	TRBV10-1	.	.	TRBJ1-5	TGCGCCAGCAACGGCGGGAGGGATAGCAATCAGCCCCAGCATTTT	CASNGGRDSNQPQHF
16	TRBV7-2	.	TRBD2	TRBJ2-7	TGTGCCAGCAGCTTTTTCCGACTAGCGGGAGCGTACGAGCAGTACTTC	CASSFFRLAGAYEQYF
18	TRBV15	.	TRBD1	TRBJ2-5	TGTGCCACCAGCAGAGCGGGGGACAGGGGGCCTAGTACGGAGACCCAGTACTTC	CATSRAGDRGPSTETQYF
10	TRBV7-2	.	.	TRBJ2-1	TGTGCCAGCAGCTTAGCAGAGCAGTTCTTC	CASSLAEQFF
12	TRBV28	.	.	TRBJ2-7	TGTGCCAGCAGTTTATCGATCTCGGAGCAGTACTTC	CASSLSISEQYF
16	TRBV5-4	once	TRBD2	TRBJ2-1	TGTGCCAGCAGCTTGGAATTGCGGGAGGTGGCCAATGAGCAGTTCTTC	CASSLELREVANEQFF
12	TRBV19	once	.	TRBJ1-5	TGTGCCAGCGGGACGGGCAATCAGCCCCAGCATTTT	CASGTGNQPQHF
11	TRBV6-5	.	.	TRBJ2-7	TGTGCCATCCCCCTGGGGGCGGGAGAATACTTC	CAIPLGAGEYF
15	TRBV19	.	TRBD1	TRBJ2-1	TGTGCCAGTAGTAACAGGGGAACCTCCTACAATGAGCAGTTCTTC	CASSNRGTSYNEQFF
13	TRBV11-2	.	.	TRBJ1-4	TGTGCCAGCAGCTTAGACCGCTTGGAAAAACTGTTTTTT	CASSLDRLEKLFF
12	TRBV11-2	few	.	TRBJ2-7	TGTGCCAGCAGCCAGCAGGCGACCGAGCAGTACTTC	CASSQQATEQYF
16	TRBV2	.	TRBD1	TRBJ1-3	TGTGCCAGCACCAAATCACAGGGGCTCTCTGGAAACACCATATATTTT	CASTKSQGLSGNTIYF
12	TRBV6-4	.	TRBD2	TRBJ2-1	TGTGCCAGCAGTGGGAATAGCGGGGTGCAGTTCTTC	CASSGNSGVQFF
14	TRBV28	.	TRBD2	TRBJ2-7	TGTGCCAGCAGTTTAGAGCGGGAGGGAAGCGAGCAGTACTTC	CASSLEREGSEQYF
15	TRBV15	once	TRBD1	TRBJ1-5	TGTGCCACCAGCAGTTCTGACAGGGCAGGGCAGCCCCAGCATTTT	CATSSSDRAGQPQHF
13	TRBV2	.	.	TRBJ1-2	TGTGCCAGCAGACGGGACATGACGTATGGCTACACCTTC	CASRRDMTYGYTF
18	TRBV5-5	.	TRBD1	TRBJ2-6	TGTGCCAGCAGCTTAGTCCCGGGACAGAACTCTGGGGCCAACGTCCTGACTTTC	CASSLVPGQNSGANVLTF
13	TRBV10-3	.	.	TRBJ1-1	TGTGCCATCATTGGGGAGAATCGCCCCGAAGCTTTCTTT	CAIIGENRPEAFF
17	TRBV9	.	.	TRBJ2-1	TGTGCCAGCAGCCCTCGTGATAGCGGTACTAACTACAATGAGCAGTTCTTC	CASSPRDSGTNYNEQFF